A single sample gave rise to the 10 T cell receptor beta chains below, sequenced in a study of CD8+ T cells in alopecia areata (dated by TCRdb to between 2017 and 2018). According to the study, the label for this sample's time point signals: less than five weeks on oral tofacitinib. Sample treatment or condition, as interpreted from the label and publication: oral pan-JAK inhibitor, 5-10 mg twice daily. Library method: the immunoSEQ multiplex PCR assay. To provide template for TCR sequencing, every sample had RNA extracted and reverse transcribed into cDNA. TCRdb carries this immuneACCESS record with in-frame sequences only. Its versions omit some clonotypes, under half of them owing to an unresolved V gene in the studies checked, with the rest unexplained. The sample records some 150,000 clones, about 88% of which are singletons. The ten largest account for about 12% of the sample. The material was CD8+ T cells sorted from blood, obtained at week 4, from a patient treated with tofacitinib. The receptors come from a human donor with alopecia areata.

The chain combines TRBV11-1 with TRBJ1-5; the match to TRBD1 covers 10 bases. The germline V gene has CDR1 SGHAT and CDR2 FQDESV (reference sequence). CDR3 length equals 16 residues. Losses at the gene ends were 5 bases for V and 1 base for J; bases not matched to a gene: 5. The CDR3 region has the DNA TGTGCCAGCAGCCCAGGGACAGGGGAGAGCAATCAGCCCCAGCATTTT. Protein: CASSPGTGESNQPQHF.

The rearrangement uses TRBV30 and TRBJ2-3, with no clear D. In germline, CDR1 is GTSNPN, CDR2 SVGIG (reference sequence). CDR3 length: 15 amino acids. Trimming removed 4 bases from V and 0 bases from J, with 14 bases in between. CDR3 loop: CAWTPPSTSTDTQYF. The CDR3 DNA sequence: TGTGCCTGGACACCCCCCAGTACTAGCACAGATACGCAGTATTTT. The full variable domain, in which reference TRBV30 and TRBJ2-3 provide the parts outside the CDR3, is SQTIHQWPATLVQPVGSPLSLECTVEGTSNPNLYWYRQAAGRGLQLLFYSVGIGQISSEVPQNLSASRPQDRQFILSSKKLLLSDSGFYLCAWTPPSTSTDTQYFGPGTRLTVL.

The genes are TRBV29-1 and TRBJ1-2; possibly TRBD1 for D (5 bases). From germline, CDR1 is SQVTM and CDR2 ANQGSEA. The CDR3 consists of 10 residues. Trimming removed 7 bases at V and 6 bases at J, with 9 bases between. CDR3 region: CSALGDGYTF. In DNA form, the CDR3 reads TGCAGCGCCCTAGGGGATGGCTACACCTTC.

The chain couples TRBV7-7 to TRBJ2-7; D remains ambiguous. Trimming cost V 6 bases and J 4 bases, with 13 bases left between them. CDR1 and CDR2 from the germline V gene are SSHAT and FNYEAQ (reference sequence). CDR3 length: 13 amino acids. The CDR3 DNA sequence: TGTGCCAGCAGTCATGGTCCTGGGTACGAGCAGTACTTC. Translating it yields CASSHGPGYEQYF.

The rearrangement uses TRBV19 and TRBJ2-3; 8 bases agree with TRBD2. The V segment lost 3 bases and the J segment 1 base; nucleotides outside the gene matches: 3. Germline lookup yields CDR1 LNHDA and CDR2 SQIVND (reference sequence). The CDR3 is 15 amino acids. The CDR3 loop is CASSICGGCTDTQYF. DNA for the CDR3: TGTGCCAGTAGTATTTGCGGGGGGTGCACAGATACGCAGTATTTT.

V is TRBV6-4 and J is TRBJ1-2, with D hard to call. The V gene lost 0 bases and the J gene lost 7 bases, with 12 bases spanning the gap. This CDR3 is 14 amino acids long. CDR1 and CDR2 (germline): MRHNA, SNTAGT. DNA of the CDR3: TGTGCCAGCAGTGACTCAATGGGGATTGGTGGCTACACCTTC. Translating gives CASSDSMGIGGYTF.

The chain uses TRBV21-1 and TRBJ2-2; TRBD2, the table's D call, lacks a check against the DNA. TRBV21-1 is a documented pseudogene. CDR3 length: 11 amino acids. DNA of the CDR3: TGTGGGAAGGAGGGAACCGGGGAGCTGTTTTTT. Translation gives CGKEGTGELFF.

The chain combines TRBV9 with TRBJ2-3; a possible D gene is TRBD1 (6 bases). Trimming cost V 3 bases and J 14 bases, with 16 bases left between them. This CDR3 spans 12 amino acids. Germline V gene sequence: CDR1 SGDLS, CDR2 YYNGEE. In nucleotides, the CDR3 is TGTGCCAGCAGCGACCGGGACACCCGCCGGTATTTT. Translated: CASSDRDTRRYF.

This sequence joins TRBV9 and TRBJ1-1; 7 nucleotides align to TRBD1. This CDR3 has 15 amino acids. CDR1 and CDR2 (germline): SGDLS, YYNGEE. V was clipped by 3 bases and J by 4 bases; unmatched bases: 9. CDR3 bases: TGTGCCAGCAGCGAAGGACCGGGACAGCCCACTGAAGCTTTCTTT. Its translation is CASSEGPGQPTEAFF.

V and J are TRBV19 and TRBJ2-1; 10 bases align to TRBD2. Germline V lookup: CDR1 LNHDA, CDR2 SQIVND (reference sequence). The junction had 3 bases not matched to a gene; V was cut back by 5 bases and J by 5 bases. The CDR3 covers 14 residues. The CDR3 region has the DNA TGTGCCAGTAGTTCCGGACTAGCGGACAATGAGCAGTTCTTC. The encoded protein is CASSSGLADNEQFF.